The next 21 T cell receptor beta chains were all read from a single sample in a study of cytomegalovirus exposure and HLA in healthy donors. Use of 60 Vbeta and 13 Jbeta primers characterized the PCR. Sequencing used immunoSEQ multiplex PCR; TCRdb keeps in-frame clones, though not all of them. The sample lists 250,000 to 350,000 clones; 65% to 85% were seen once. What was sequenced was PBMCs. These receptors all stem from a female donor in good health and CMV-seronegative.

The CDR3 coding sequence is TGTGCCAGCAGTTTAGGGGGCCAGATCTACGAGCAGTACTTC. Protein sequence: CASSLGGQIYEQYF. The chain carries TRBV27 and TRBJ2-7, with a possible D match to TRBD1 (6 bases). V lost 2 bases, J lost 3 bases, and 11 bases lay in between. Germline CDR1 reads MNHEY; CDR2 reads SMNVEV (reference sequence). The CDR3 length is 14 residues.

The gene calls are TRBV29-1 and TRBJ1-4; a weak D match, TRBD1 (5 bases). Germline V lookup: CDR1 SQVTM, CDR2 ANQGSEA. The ends were cut back, 7 bases at V and 0 bases at J, with 12 bases in the middle. This CDR3 contains 14 residues. As DNA, the CDR3 is TGCAGCGAGAATGACAGATCAACTAATGAAAAACTGTTTTTT. It encodes CSENDRSTNEKLFF.

V is TRBV5-1 and J is TRBJ2-6, with D possibly matching TRBD1 (6 bases). The germline CDR1 and CDR2 sequences are SGHRS and YFSETQ. V was pared by 3 bases and J by 4 bases, with 11 bases between. The CDR3 loop spans 15 amino acids. The CDR3 DNA reads TGCGCCAGCAGCTGGCCAGGGGAGGGGGCCAACGTCCTGACTTTC. Its protein product is CASSWPGEGANVLTF.

The sample holds one count of this clone. CDR3 sequence reads: CASSFKGQGAHAAFF. CDR3 nucleotide sequence: TGTGCCAGCAGTTTTAAGGGACAGGGGGCGCATGCAGCTTTCTTT. The chain uses TRBV27 and TRBJ1-1; 12 bases agree with TRBD1. This CDR3 region has 15 residues. Germline V gives CDR1 MNHEY, CDR2 SMNVEV (reference sequence). The ends lost 3 bases at V and 10 bases at J; junction bases unmatched: 9.

This clone was picked up one time. CDR3 bases: TGTGCCTGGAGCGACAGGGGAACTGAAGCTTTCTTT. Translating it yields CAWSDRGTEAFF. The rearrangement links TRBV30 to TRBJ1-1, with 8 bases aligning to TRBD1. The J segment lost 5 bases and the V segment lost 3 bases, leaving 2 bases of the junction unmatched. This CDR3 is built from 12 residues. Germline assignment: CDR1 GTSNPN and CDR2 SVGIG (reference sequence).

This clone was observed once. The chain combines TRBV6-5 with TRBJ2-5; a possible D gene is TRBD1 (5 bases). The CDR3 is 15 amino acids. With 8 bases removed from V and 3 bases from J, the gap between germline ends came to 19 bases. Germline CDR1 and CDR2: MNHEY and SVGAGI. CDR3 sequence: CASVGTALGEETQYF. The CDR3, as DNA: TGTGCCAGCGTTGGAACAGCCCTAGGGGAAGAGACCCAGTACTTC.

J is TRBJ1-1 and V is TRBV5-5, with 7 bases lining up with TRBD1. Germline V gene data show CDR1 as SGHKS and CDR2 as YYEKEE (reference sequence). V gave up 0 bases and J gave up 0 bases; unmatched junction bases: 5. This CDR3 has 16 residues. CDR3 coding DNA: TGTGCCAGCAGCTTGGGGAACAGGGGTGTGAACACTGAAGCTTTCTTT. It is translated as CASSLGNRGVNTEAFF.

In this sample, this clone turned up once. The chain employs TRBV10-2 and TRBJ2-7; D is undetermined. Trimming cost V 2 bases and J 4 bases, with 6 bases left between them. The germline gives CDR1 WSHSY, CDR2 SAAADI. This CDR3 is 12 amino acids long. In DNA form, the CDR3 reads TGCGCCAGCAGTGAGGACTTTTACGAGCAGTACTTC. Its protein is CASSEDFYEQYF.

The chain uses TRBV4-2 and TRBJ1-1; D gene uncertain. This CDR3 has 12 residues. Per the germline V gene, CDR1 is LGHNA and CDR2 is YNFKEQ. Trimming pared 3 bases from V and 2 bases from J, leaving 4 bases between. The CDR3 loop reads CASSQRNTEAFF. The CDR3 DNA is TGTGCCAGCAGCCAGAGAAACACTGAAGCTTTCTTT.

Details on this clone: At one boundary the junction diverges from the germline segment, which might be a read error. The sample carries other DNA sequences with the same CDR3. The chain uses TRBV6-4 and TRBJ2-7; 8 bases match TRBD1. Germline CDR1 is MRHNA and CDR2 is SNTAGT. The CDR3 runs 15 residues. The CDR3 protein is CASSETDRESYEQYF. CDR3 sequence (DNA): TGTGCCAGCAGTGAGACGGACAGGGAATCCTATGAGCAGTACTTC.

This clone was counted between two and nine times. The chain has TRBV9 and TRBJ2-7, with 7 bases fitting TRBD2. This CDR3 region has 13 residues. The V and J ends lost 0 bases and 3 bases, in that order; junction bases with no gene match: 0. In germline, CDR1 is SGDLS, CDR2 YYNGEE. CDR3 bases: TGTGCCAGCAGCGTAGGGGAGGGCTACGAGCAGTACTTC. Translated, it gives CASSVGEGYEQYF.

The chain employs TRBV11-2 and TRBJ2-3; 7 nucleotides align to TRBD1. CDR1 is SGHAT and CDR2 is FQNNGV in the germline V gene. V dropped 3 bases and J dropped 2; count of bases not matched to a gene: 11. The CDR3 runs to 17 residues. Here the CDR3 reads CASSLEMRGPDTDTQYF. As DNA, the CDR3 is TGTGCCAGCAGCTTGGAAATGAGGGGGCCGGACACAGATACGCAGTATTTT.

The V gene is TRBV10-1, the J gene TRBJ2-6; no definite D call. Trimming left V 4 bases short and J 4 bases short, with 5 bases between. Per germline, CDR1 WNHNN and CDR2 SYGVQD (reference sequence). CDR3 length: 13 amino acids. CDR3 sequence: CASSVSGANVLTF. CDR3 bases: TGCGCCAGCAGTGTCTCCGGGGCCAACGTCCTGACTTTC.

This sequence joins TRBV7-9 and TRBJ2-7; 7 positions agree with TRBD1. With 1 base clipped from V and 2 bases from J, the junction kept 5 bases outside the gene matches. From germline, CDR1 is SEHNR and CDR2 FQNEAQ (reference sequence). The CDR3 loop spans 15 amino acids. DNA for the CDR3: TGTGCCAGCAGCTTAGTGTTCCAGGGGGCCTACGAGCAGTACTTC. Translated, it gives CASSLVFQGAYEQYF.

This clone was detected a few times. The chain links TRBV27 to TRBJ2-1, with a possible D match to TRBD2 (5 bases). V shed 7 bases and J shed 4 bases, with 17 bases lying between them. CDR1 is MNHEY and CDR2 is SMNVEV in the germline V gene (reference sequence). This CDR3 spans 15 amino acids. The CDR3, as DNA: TGTGCCAGCACTTCGGGGAGATTACCGTACAATGAGCAGTTCTTC. As protein: CASTSGRLPYNEQFF.

This chain uses TRBV30 with TRBJ2-5, with 8 bases that match TRBD2. This CDR3 comprises 13 residues. Looked up from germline, CDR1 is GTSNPN and CDR2 is SVGIG (reference sequence). With V trimmed by 3 bases and J by 4 bases, 4 bases remained unmatched. The CDR3, as DNA: TGTGCCTGGAGCCGGGAGGGACGAGAGACCCAGTACTTC. Its protein product is CAWSREGRETQYF.

The chain carries TRBV2 and TRBJ2-1; D not certain. CDR1 is SNHLY and CDR2 is FYNNEI in the germline V gene. Trimming shortened V by 10 bases and J by 7 bases, and 26 bases separated the two germline ends. The length of the CDR3 is 16 residues. The CDR3 nucleotides read TGTGCCACCACTCCGTCGACTTGGAACATTGGTAATGAGCAGTTCTTC. Amino acid sequence: CATTPSTWNIGNEQFF. The full variable domain, its missing parts supplied by reference TRBV2 and TRBJ2-1, is EPEVTQTPSHQVTQMGQEVILRCVPISNHLYFYWYRQILGQKVEFLVSFYNNEISEKSEIFDDQFSVERPDGSNFTLKIRSTKLEDSAMYFCATTPSTWNIGNEQFFGPGTRLTVL.

The rearrangement uses TRBV28 and TRBJ2-1; 9 bases line up with TRBD2. CDR3 length: 14 amino acids. Germline CDR1 is MDHEN and CDR2 is SYDVKM. The ends lost 5 bases at V and 9 bases at J; junction bases unmatched: 8. CDR3 in amino acids: CASSLAGLGIEQFF. CDR3 DNA sequence: TGTGCCAGCAGTCTAGCGGGACTGGGAATTGAGCAGTTCTTC.

There are a few counts of this clone. The same CDR3 is also encoded by other DNA sequences in this sample. The chain couples TRBV7-3 to TRBJ2-5; a weak D match, TRBD1 (7 bases). The germline CDR1 and CDR2 sequences are SGHTA and FQGTGA. The CDR3 has 16 amino acids. Trimming stripped 2 bases from V and 2 bases from J, with 15 bases between. CDR3 in DNA: TGTGCCAGCAGCTTAGGAGCCCAGGGGGGTCAAGAGACCCAGTACTTC. This sequence encodes CASSLGAQGGQETQYF. The full variable domain, in which reference TRBV7-3 and TRBJ2-5 provide the parts outside the CDR3, is GAGVSQTPSNKVTEKGKYVELRCDPISGHTALYWYRQSLGQGPEFLIYFQGTGAADDSGLPNDRFFAVRPEGSVSTLKIQRTERGDSAVYLCASSLGAQGGQETQYFGPGTRLLVL.

The chain has TRBV7-9 and TRBJ2-1; TRBD2 matches 7 bases. V gave up 8 bases and J gave up 6 bases; unmatched junction bases: 7. Germline V lookup: CDR1 SEHNR, CDR2 FQNEAQ (reference sequence). There are 13 residues in the CDR3. In DNA, the CDR3 is TGTGCCAGCTTGTCGACTAGCTTCAATGAGCAGTTCTTC. It is translated as CASLSTSFNEQFF.

V is TRBV5-6 and J is TRBJ2-5; 11 positions agree with TRBD1. Germline trimming cut 5 bases from V and 13 bases from J; bases unmatched to any gene: 10. This CDR3 is built from 13 residues. Germline loops: CDR1 SGHDT, CDR2 YYEEEE. CDR3 DNA: TGTGCCAGCAGTTGGACAGGGGGCTACGAGCGGTACTTC. This codes for CASSWTGGYERYF.